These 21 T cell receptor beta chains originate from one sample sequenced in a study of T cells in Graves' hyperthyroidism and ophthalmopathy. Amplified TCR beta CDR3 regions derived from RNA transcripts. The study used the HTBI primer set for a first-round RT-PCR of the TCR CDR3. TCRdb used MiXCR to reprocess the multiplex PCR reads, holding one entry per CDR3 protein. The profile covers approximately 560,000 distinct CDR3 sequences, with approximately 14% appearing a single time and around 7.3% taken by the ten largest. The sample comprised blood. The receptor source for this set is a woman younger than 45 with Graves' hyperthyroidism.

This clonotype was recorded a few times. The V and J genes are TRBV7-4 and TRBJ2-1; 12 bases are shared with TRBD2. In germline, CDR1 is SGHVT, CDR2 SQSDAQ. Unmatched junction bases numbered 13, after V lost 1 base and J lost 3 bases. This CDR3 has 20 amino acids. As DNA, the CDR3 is TGTGCCAGCAGCTTAGGAGTGTCCGGGCTAGCGGGAGGGTACTACAATGAGCAGTTCTTC. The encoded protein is CASSLGVSGLAGGYYNEQFF.

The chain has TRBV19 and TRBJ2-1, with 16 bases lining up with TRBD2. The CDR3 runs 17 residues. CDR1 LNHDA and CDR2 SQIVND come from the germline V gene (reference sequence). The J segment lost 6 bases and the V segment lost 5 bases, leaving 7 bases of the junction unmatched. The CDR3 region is CASSAAGTSGRANEQFF. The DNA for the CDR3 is TGTGCCAGTAGTGCGGCGGGGACTAGCGGGAGGGCCAATGAGCAGTTCTTC.

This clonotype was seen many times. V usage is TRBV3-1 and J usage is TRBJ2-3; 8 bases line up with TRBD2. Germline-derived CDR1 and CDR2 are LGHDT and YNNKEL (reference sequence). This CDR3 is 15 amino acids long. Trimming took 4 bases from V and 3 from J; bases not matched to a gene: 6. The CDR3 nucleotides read TGTGCCAGCAGCCCGCGGACTAGCACAACAGATACGCAGTATTTT. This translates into CASSPRTSTTDTQYF.

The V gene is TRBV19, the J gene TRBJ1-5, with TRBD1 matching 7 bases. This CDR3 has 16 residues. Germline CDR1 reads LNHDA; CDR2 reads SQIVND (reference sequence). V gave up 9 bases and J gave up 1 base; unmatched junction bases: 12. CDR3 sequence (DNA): TGTGCCAGCTCCCCAGGGGGGGGTTGGAGCAATCAGCCCCAGCATTTT. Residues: CASSPGGGWSNQPQHF.

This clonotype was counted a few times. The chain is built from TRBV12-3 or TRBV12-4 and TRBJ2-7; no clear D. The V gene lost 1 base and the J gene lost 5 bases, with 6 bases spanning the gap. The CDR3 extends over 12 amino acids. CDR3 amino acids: CASSLDNHEQYF. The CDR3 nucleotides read TGTGCCAGCAGTTTAGATAACCACGAGCAGTACTTC.

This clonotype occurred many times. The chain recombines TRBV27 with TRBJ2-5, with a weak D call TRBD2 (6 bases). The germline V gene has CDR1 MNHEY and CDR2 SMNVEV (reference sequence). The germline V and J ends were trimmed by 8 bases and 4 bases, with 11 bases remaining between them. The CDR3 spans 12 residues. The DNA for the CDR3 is TGTGCCAGCTGCGGGGTATCAGAGACCCAGTACTTC. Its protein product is CASCGVSETQYF.

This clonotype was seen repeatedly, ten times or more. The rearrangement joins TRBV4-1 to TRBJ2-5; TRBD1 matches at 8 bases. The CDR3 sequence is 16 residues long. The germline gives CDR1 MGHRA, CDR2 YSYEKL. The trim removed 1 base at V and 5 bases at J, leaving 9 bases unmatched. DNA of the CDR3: TGCGCCAGCAGCCAAGGCCTGACAGGGGCGGGCGAGACCCAGTACTTC. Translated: CASSQGLTGAGETQYF.

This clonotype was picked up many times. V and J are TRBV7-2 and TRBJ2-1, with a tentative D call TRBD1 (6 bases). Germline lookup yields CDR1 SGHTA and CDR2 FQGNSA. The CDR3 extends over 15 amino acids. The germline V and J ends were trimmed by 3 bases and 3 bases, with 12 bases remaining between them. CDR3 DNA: TGTGCCAGCAGCTTCGGGACAACAAGCTACAATGAGCAGTTCTTC. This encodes CASSFGTTSYNEQFF. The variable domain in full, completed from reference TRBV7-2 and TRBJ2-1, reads GAGVSQSPSNKVTEKGKDVELRCDPISGHTALYWYRQSLGQGLEFLIYFQGNSAPDKSGLPSDRFSAERTGGSVSTLTIQRTQQEDSAVYLCASSFGTTSYNEQFFGPGTRLTVL.

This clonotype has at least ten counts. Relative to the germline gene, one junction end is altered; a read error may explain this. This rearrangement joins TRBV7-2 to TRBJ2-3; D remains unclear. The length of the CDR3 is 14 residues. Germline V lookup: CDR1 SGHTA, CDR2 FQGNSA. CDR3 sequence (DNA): TGTGCCAGCAGCTTAGGAGGAGACACAAATACGCAGTATTTT. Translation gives CASSLGGDTNTQYF.

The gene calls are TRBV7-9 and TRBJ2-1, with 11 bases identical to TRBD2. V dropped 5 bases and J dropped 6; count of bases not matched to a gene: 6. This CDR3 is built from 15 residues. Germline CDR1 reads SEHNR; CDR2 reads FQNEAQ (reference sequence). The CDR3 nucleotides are TGTGCCAGCAGCAAGGGACTAGCGGTACCCAATGAGCAGTTCTTC. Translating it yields CASSKGLAVPNEQFF.

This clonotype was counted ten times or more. This CDR3 is CASSQYSSRTEAFF. CDR3 sequence (DNA): TGCGCCAGCAGCCAATATTCCTCCCGCACTGAAGCTTTCTTT. The chain joins TRBV4-3 to TRBJ1-1; D is unclear. CDR3 length equals 14 residues. Trimming removed 2 bases from V and 4 bases from J, with 11 bases in between. Per germline, CDR1 LGHNA and CDR2 YSLEER.

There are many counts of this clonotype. Here the CDR3 DNA reads TGTGCCAGCAGCCAAGCATGGGGCCAAGAGACCCAGTACTTC. Translation: CASSQAWGQETQYF. The chain carries TRBV3-1 and TRBJ2-5; D remains unclear. The germline V gene has CDR1 LGHDT and CDR2 YNNKEL (reference sequence). V was cut by 1 base and J by 1 base, with 7 bases left in between. The CDR3 runs to 14 residues.

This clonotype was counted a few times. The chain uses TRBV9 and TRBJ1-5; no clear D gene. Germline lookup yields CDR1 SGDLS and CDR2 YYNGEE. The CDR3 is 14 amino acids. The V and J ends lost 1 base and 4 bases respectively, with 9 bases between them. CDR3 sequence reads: CASSVRRVNQPQHF. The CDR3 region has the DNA TGTGCCAGCAGCGTACGTAGGGTTAATCAGCCCCAGCATTTT.

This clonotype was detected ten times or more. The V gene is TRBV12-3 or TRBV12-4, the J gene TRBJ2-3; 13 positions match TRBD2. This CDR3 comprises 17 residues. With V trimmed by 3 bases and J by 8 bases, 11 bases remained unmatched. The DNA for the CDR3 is TGTGCCAGCAGTTTCAGGACTAGCGGGAGTCGAGTAGGTACGCAGTATTTT. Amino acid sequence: CASSFRTSGSRVGTQYF.

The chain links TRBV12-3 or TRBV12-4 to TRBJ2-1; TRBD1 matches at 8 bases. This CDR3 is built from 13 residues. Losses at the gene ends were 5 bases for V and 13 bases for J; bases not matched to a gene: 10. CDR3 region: CASSDSIGTGQFF. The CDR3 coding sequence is TGTGCCAGCAGTGACTCGATCGGGACAGGACAGTTCTTC.

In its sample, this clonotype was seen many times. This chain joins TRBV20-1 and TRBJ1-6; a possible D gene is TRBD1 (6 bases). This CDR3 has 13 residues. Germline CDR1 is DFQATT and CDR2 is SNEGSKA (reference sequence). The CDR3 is CALKGGVGSPLHF. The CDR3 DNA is TGCGCACTCAAGGGGGGGGTGGGATCACCCCTCCACTTT.

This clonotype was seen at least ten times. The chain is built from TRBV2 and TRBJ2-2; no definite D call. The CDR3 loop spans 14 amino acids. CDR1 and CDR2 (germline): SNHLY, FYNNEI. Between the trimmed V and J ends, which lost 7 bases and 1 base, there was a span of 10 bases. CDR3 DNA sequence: TGTGCCAGCATGTCCTCGAGGAACACCGGGGAGCTGTTTTTT. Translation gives CASMSSRNTGELFF. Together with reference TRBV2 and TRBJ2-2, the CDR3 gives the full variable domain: EPEVTQTPSHQVTQMGQEVILRCVPISNHLYFYWYRQILGQKVEFLVSFYNNEISEKSEIFDDQFSVERPDGSNFTLKIRSTKLEDSAMYFCASMSSRNTGELFFGEGSRLTVL.

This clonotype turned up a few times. DNA of the CDR3: TGTGCCAGCAGTTACAGGGCCAGCCATACCTATGGCTACACCTTC. Translated: CASSYRASHTYGYTF. V and J are TRBV6-2 or TRBV6-3 and TRBJ1-2; no clear D. The CDR3 totals 15 residues. Germline CDR1 is MNHEY and CDR2 is SVGEGT. V gave up 2 bases and J gave up 4 bases, with 14 bases separating them.

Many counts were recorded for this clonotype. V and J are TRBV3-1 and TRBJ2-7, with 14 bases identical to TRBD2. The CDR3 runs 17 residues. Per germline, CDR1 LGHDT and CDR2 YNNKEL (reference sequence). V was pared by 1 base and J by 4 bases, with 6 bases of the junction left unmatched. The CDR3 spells CASSQGPGTSGRYEQYF. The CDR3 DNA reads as TGTGCCAGCAGCCAAGGCCCAGGGACTAGCGGGAGATACGAGCAGTACTTC.

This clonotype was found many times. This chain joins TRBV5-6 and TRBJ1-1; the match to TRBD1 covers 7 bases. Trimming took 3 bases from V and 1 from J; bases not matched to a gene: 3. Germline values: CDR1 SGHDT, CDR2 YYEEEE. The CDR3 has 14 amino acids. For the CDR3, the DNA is TGTGCCAGCAGCTGGGGGACAGAGAACACTGAAGCTTTCTTT. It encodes CASSWGTENTEAFF.

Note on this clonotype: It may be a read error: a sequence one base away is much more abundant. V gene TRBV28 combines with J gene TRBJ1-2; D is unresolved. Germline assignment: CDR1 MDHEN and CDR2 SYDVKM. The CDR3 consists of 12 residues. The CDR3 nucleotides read TGTGCCAGCAGCTTCGCAGCAAATGGCTACATCTTC. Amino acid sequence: CASSFAANGYIF.